This note documents a single T cell receptor beta chain sequence. Its antigen is as yet unknown. TCRdb passed the reads through MiXCR, listing each CDR3 protein once. The table records 570,000 or so distinct CDR3 sequences, about 40% of them present only once. The data belong to a study of T cell repertoires in cytomegalovirus infection. CDR1 DFQATT and CDR2 SNEGSKA come from the germline V gene (reference sequence). The length of the CDR3 is 13 residues. Trimming cost V 1 base and J 10 bases, with 14 bases left between them. The rearrangement links TRBV20-1 to TRBJ1-5; possible D gene TRBD1, 5 bases. The material sequenced was cultured PBMCs, taken from culture after CMV antigen stimulation. This receptor was identified in a human donor in good health (CMV status not recorded). Some clones in this sample may be carry-over from other donors' samples. The CDR3, as DNA: TGCAGTGCTAGAGCGGGGCTTCTGAGCCCCCAGCATTTT. Its protein product is CSARAGLLSPQHF.